The 7 T cell receptor beta chains below come from one sample, sequenced in a study of blood T cell repertoires in COVID-19. The table came from immunoSEQ multiplex PCR; TCRdb's copy has only in-frame clones and leaves some out. This table holds 450,000 to 600,000 clones, around 90% found once. The sample comprised PBMCs or T cells enriched from blood (not recorded which). These receptors were collected from a young woman who had recovered from COVID-19.

The CDR3 nucleotides are TGCGCCAGCAGCTTGGGGTCGGGACAGGGTCACACAGATACGCAGTATTTT. Its translation is CASSLGSGQGHTDTQYF. The chain joins TRBV5-1 to TRBJ2-3; 9 bases map to TRBD1. Per germline, CDR1 SGHRS and CDR2 YFSETQ. Trimming at V came to 0 bases and at J to 2 bases, leaving 7 bases not matched to a gene. The length of the CDR3 is 17 residues.

The chain couples TRBV3-1 (or the pseudogene TRBV3-2) to TRBJ2-7; a weak D match, TRBD2 (6 bases). This CDR3 spans 16 amino acids. Trimming left V 5 bases short and J 2 bases short, with 19 bases between. Germline assignment: CDR1 LGHDT and CDR2 YNNKEL (reference sequence). The CDR3 sequence: CASSLGPGTSTYEQYF. The CDR3 DNA reads as TGTGCCAGCAGCTTGGGACCCGGGACTTCCACCTACGAGCAGTACTTC.

The sample holds one count of this clone. This chain joins TRBV5-4 and TRBJ1-4; TRBD1 aligns across 8 bases. CDR3 length equals 16 residues. After removal of 3 bases from V and 2 bases from J, the junction contained 6 bases not matched to a gene. Germline values: CDR1 SGHNT, CDR2 YYREEE (reference sequence). CDR3 region: CASSSEGDRTNEKLFF. CDR3 nucleotide sequence: TGTGCCAGCAGCTCCGAGGGGGACAGGACTAATGAAAAACTGTTTTTT.

This chain joins TRBV5-4 and TRBJ2-3, with a tentative D call TRBD1 (6 bases). This CDR3 has 16 amino acids. Per the germline V gene, CDR1 is SGHNT and CDR2 is YYREEE (reference sequence). V was pared by 4 bases and J by 2 bases, with 17 bases between. CDR3 sequence (DNA): TGTGCCAGCAGCGGGGGCGGCGAGCTCTTCACAGATACGCAGTATTTT. It yields the protein CASSGGGELFTDTQYF.

This chain connects TRBV3-1 (or the pseudogene TRBV3-2) to TRBJ1-3; D uncertain. Germline CDR1 is LGHDT and CDR2 is YNNKEL (reference sequence). CDR3 size: 16 residues. Deletions cut 3 bases from V and 0 bases from J, with 12 bases between. CDR3 bases: TGTGCCAGCAGCCAGGCCTGGGCCCTCTCTGGAAACACCATATATTTT. This encodes CASSQAWALSGNTIYF.

The J gene is TRBJ2-7, the V gene TRBV5-1, with TRBD1 as a possible D gene (5 bases). The CDR3 spans 15 residues. Germline V gives CDR1 SGHRS, CDR2 YFSETQ. V lost 0 bases to trimming and J lost 2 bases, with 12 bases between them. The CDR3 DNA is TGCGCCAGCAGCTTGGAGGGCAGGGCGACCTACGAGCAGTACTTC. As protein: CASSLEGRATYEQYF.

The chain is built from TRBV2 and TRBJ2-7; D is possibly TRBD1 (6 bases). From germline, CDR1 is SNHLY and CDR2 FYNNEI. The length of the CDR3 is 15 residues. V lost 0 bases and J 7 bases, leaving 16 bases between the germline ends. DNA for the CDR3: TGTGCCAGCAGTGAAGCACAGGGTGGTACTAAAGAGCAGTACTTC. Amino acids: CASSEAQGGTKEQYF.